This T cell receptor beta chain comes out of a study of T cell repertoires in cytomegalovirus infection. Across the whole study: Indications of both CMV infection and matching HLA type were provided by public TCR beta signatures. Findings and caveats of the study: In two of eight donors, the top clonotype was HLA-C-restricted CMV-specific. Public TCR beta family frequency separated CMV-and-HLA carriers, including in an independent cohort.

V shed 6 bases and J 4 bases; nucleotides not matched to a gene: 9. CDR1 and CDR2 (germline): MDHEN, SYDVKM. CDR3 size: 16 residues. Worth noting for this clonotype: The antigen is unknown.

Using its own MiXCR run on the reads, TCRdb lists one record per CDR3 protein. The sample yields roughly 570,000 distinct CDR3 sequences, almost 40% seen once. J is TRBJ1-2 and V is TRBV28; 12 positions agree with TRBD1. Specimen: cultured PBMCs, collected from culture after CMV antigen stimulation. The TCR comes from a human donor in good health (CMV status not recorded). Some clones in this sample may be carry-over from other donors' samples. The CDR3 is CASSPAGGQGAYGYTF. For the CDR3, the DNA is TGTGCCAGCAGCCCCGCGGGGGGACAGGGGGCCTATGGCTACACCTTC.